The 9 T cell receptor beta chains in this list originate from one sample, sequenced in a study of cytomegalovirus exposure and HLA in healthy donors. Sequencing was performed with immunoSEQ multiplex PCR; in TCRdb, only in-frame clones are kept and a portion is missing. Here the sample spans 55,000 to 70,000 clones, around 92% being singletons. Sequencing used PBMCs. The receptors stem from a man younger than 35 in good health and CMV-seropositive.

The chain combines TRBV19 with TRBJ1-2; TRBD1 is a possible D gene (5 bases). The CDR3 is 15 amino acids. Germline-derived CDR1 and CDR2 are LNHDA and SQIVND (reference sequence). V was pared by 3 bases and J by 7 bases, with 18 bases between. CDR3 in DNA: TGTGCCAGTAGTATCGCGGGACGGTCTGTTTCTGGCTACACCTTC. Its protein is CASSIAGRSVSGYTF. The full variable domain, with the rest looked up from reference TRBV19 and TRBJ1-2, is DGGITQSPKYLFRKEGQNVTLSCEQNLNHDAMYWYRQDPGQGLRLIYYSQIVNDFQKGDIAEGYSVSREKKESFPLTVTSAQKNPTAFYLCASSIAGRSVSGYTFGSGTRLTVV.

V is TRBV18 and J is TRBJ1-3; the match to TRBD1 covers 9 bases. This CDR3 is built from 16 residues. The V segment lost 6 bases and the J segment 0 bases; nucleotides outside the gene matches: 6. The V gene's germline CDR1 is KGHSH and CDR2 LQKENI. CDR3 sequence (DNA): TGTGCCAGCTCGCGTGACAGGGGGTACTCTGGAAACACCATATATTTT. It is translated as CASSRDRGYSGNTIYF. Filled out from reference TRBV18 and TRBJ1-3, the complete variable domain reads NAGVMQNPRHLVRRRGQEARLRCSPMKGHSHVYWYRQLPEEGLKFMVYLQKENIIDESGMPKERFSAEFPKEGPSILRIQQVVRGDSAAYFCASSRDRGYSGNTIYFGEGSWLTVV.

A note on this clone: Other DNA sequences in the sample encode the same CDR3. The CDR3 DNA reads TGCGCCAGCAGCTTCCTAGCGGGAGCAGATACGCAGTATTTT. It encodes CASSFLAGADTQYF. The chain combines TRBV5-1 with TRBJ2-3; 10 positions match TRBD2. The V gene's germline CDR1 is SGHRS and CDR2 YFSETQ. This CDR3 has 14 amino acids. V gave up 2 bases and J gave up 4 bases; unmatched junction bases: 1.

The chain uses TRBV28 and TRBJ2-1; 8 bases match TRBD2. J gave up 9 bases and V 2 bases, and 12 bases lay outside the gene matches. This CDR3 has 16 amino acids. The germline CDR1 and CDR2 sequences are MDHEN and SYDVKM. The CDR3 is CASSLEVAGSGREQFF. The CDR3, as DNA: TGTGCCAGCAGTTTAGAGGTAGCGGGAAGCGGGCGTGAGCAGTTCTTC.

This rearrangement joins TRBV19 to TRBJ2-7, with D maybe TRBD2 (6 bases). The CDR3 has 11 residues. Germline values: CDR1 LNHDA, CDR2 SQIVND (reference sequence). V shed 7 bases and J shed 8 bases, with 12 bases lying between them. The CDR3 spells CASNYGGKQYF. In DNA, the CDR3 is TGTGCCAGTAATTACGGCGGGAAGCAGTACTTC. Filled out from reference TRBV19 and TRBJ2-7, the complete variable domain reads DGGITQSPKYLFRKEGQNVTLSCEQNLNHDAMYWYRQDPGQGLRLIYYSQIVNDFQKGDIAEGYSVSREKKESFPLTVTSAQKNPTAFYLCASNYGGKQYFGPGTRLTVT.

The V and J genes are TRBV7-9 and TRBJ1-1; the D gene is possibly TRBD1 (5 bases). Trimming took 2 bases from V and 6 from J, leaving 10 bases between them. The germline V gene has CDR1 SEHNR and CDR2 FQNEAQ (reference sequence). CDR3 size: 13 residues. In DNA, the CDR3 is TGTGCCAGCAGCTTATTCCCGACAGCTGAAGCTTTCTTT. Translated, it gives CASSLFPTAEAFF.

This chain connects TRBV29-1 to TRBJ2-4; D is uncertain. The germline V gene encodes CDR1 SQVTM and CDR2 ANQGSEA. V dropped 4 bases and J dropped 7 bases, with 8 bases sitting between them. The CDR3 consists of 11 residues. The CDR3 sequence is CSVASPNIQYF. For the CDR3, the DNA is TGCAGCGTTGCTAGTCCCAACATTCAGTACTTC. The full variable domain, completed using reference TRBV29-1 and TRBJ2-4, is SAVISQKPSRDICQRGTSLTIQCQVDSQVTMMFWYRQQPGQSLTLIATANQGSEATYESGFVIDKFPISRPNLTFSTLTVSNMSPEDSSIYLCSVASPNIQYFGAGTRLSVL.

This chain connects TRBV11-2 to TRBJ1-1, with a tentative D call TRBD1 (5 bases). Trimming left V 7 bases short and J 1 base short, with 19 bases between. CDR1 is SGHAT, CDR2 FQNNGV, per germline. The CDR3 totals 16 residues. CDR3: CASTPGAGRQNTEAFF. CDR3 sequence (DNA): TGTGCCAGCACCCCCGGGGCGGGGAGACAGAACACTGAAGCTTTCTTT.

V is TRBV9 and J is TRBJ1-4; a possible D gene is TRBD1 (5 bases). Germline-derived CDR1 and CDR2 are SGDLS and YYNGEE. The V end was cut by 8 bases, the J end by 4 bases, with 15 bases between. The CDR3 covers 14 residues. The CDR3 nucleotides are TGTGCCAGTAACCCGGGTCAGGGTAATGAAAAACTGTTTTTT. Translated: CASNPGQGNEKLFF.